This TCR beta chain was profiled in a study of patients and donors after allogeneic stem cell transplantation. CDR1 is KGHDR, CDR2 SFDVKD, per germline. The CDR3 is 14 amino acids. V dropped 3 bases and J dropped 7 bases, with 14 bases sitting between them. TCRdb itself ran the RT-PCR reads through MiXCR, one entry per CDR3 protein. This table holds some 1,600 distinct CDR3 sequences, roughly 15% found once. The receptor's source is a human donor who was either an allogeneic HSCT recipient or a stem cell or donor lymphocyte infusion donor (not recorded which). It is not recorded whose cells these are; they may come from a transplant donor. Sequenced material: blood, either unsorted or a sorted T cell fraction (not recorded which). The chain employs TRBV24-1 and TRBJ1-2, with D perhaps TRBD1 (5 bases). CDR3 bases: TGTGCCACCAGTGATAGGGGACCAGCAACTGGCTACACCTTC. This gives the protein CATSDRGPATGYTF.